This T cell receptor beta chain came from a study of OX40 agonist ivuxolimab in advanced cancers. J was trimmed by 7 bases and V by 10 bases; bases with no gene match: 6. The CDR3 covers 12 residues. Germline-derived CDR1 and CDR2 are SEHNR and FQNEAQ (reference sequence). This clone occurred a few times. What it binds is not known. Notes on the study in general: At doses 0.1 to 3.0 mg/kg, CD4+ and CD8+ clones expanded. Among the least clonally expanded were partial responders at 0.1-3.0 mg/kg.

Using immunoSEQ multiplex PCR, the repertoire was profiled, and TCRdb retains in-frame clones only, with some absent. Of more than 35,000 clones in the sample, roughly 84% were seen once. The specimen comprised CD4+ or CD8+ T cells sorted from blood, sampled in a trial of the OX40 agonist ivuxolimab. The clonotype originates from an adult with an advanced solid tumor such as melanoma, head and neck, liver or kidney cancer. The J gene is TRBJ2-1, the V gene TRBV7-9, with TRBD2 identical over 8 bases. The CDR3 DNA sequence: TGTGCCACGGGACTAGGTGTTAATGAGCAGTTCTTC. It is translated as CATGLGVNEQFF.